The 9 T cell receptor beta chains below come from one sample, sequenced in a study of shared T cell receptors in the human thymus (dated by TCRdb to about 2021). The library relied on the immunoSEQ multiplex PCR assay. Entries here come from immuneACCESS through TCRdb and include only in-frame sequences with V and J called. Some clones fail to appear in such tables; in the studies checked, an unresolved V gene covers under half of the shortfall, and the cause of the remainder is unknown. The sample table records about 380,000 clones; 95% of these occur just once. Clones ranked in the top ten supply around 0.019% of the sample. The sample was thymocytes. The receptor source for this set is a human donor.

This chain connects TRBV5-6 to TRBJ2-1; D is perhaps TRBD2 (5 bases). The CDR3 is 15 amino acids. The V and J ends lost 3 bases and 4 bases respectively, with 14 bases between them. In germline, CDR1 is SGHDT, CDR2 YYEEEE. The CDR3 nucleotides are TGTGCCAGCAGCTCTGGGGTGGGAGCTTACAATGAGCAGTTCTTC. This encodes CASSSGVGAYNEQFF.

The J gene is TRBJ2-3, the V gene TRBV7-9; 11 bases match TRBD2. With V trimmed by 4 bases and J by 3 bases, 9 bases remained unmatched. The CDR3 is 17 residues long. The germline V gene has CDR1 SEHNR and CDR2 FQNEAQ (reference sequence). In DNA, the CDR3 is TGTGCCAGCAGCTCCAGTCTAGCGGGAGGTTTTACAGATACGCAGTATTTT. Amino acids: CASSSSLAGGFTDTQYF.

The CDR3 DNA sequence: TGTGCCAGCAGCTTGACAGATCAAGAGACCCAGTACTTC. Encoded protein: CASSLTDQETQYF. The V and J genes are TRBV5-4 and TRBJ2-5; no reliable D call. Germline CDR1 is SGHNT and CDR2 is YYREEE (reference sequence). Trimming left V 1 base short and J 2 bases short, with 6 bases between. There are 13 residues in the CDR3. Looking up the rest from reference TRBV5-4 and TRBJ2-5 gives the full variable domain: ETGVTQSPTHLIKTRGQQVTLRCSSQSGHNTVSWYQQALGQGPQFIFQYYREEENGRGNFPPRFSGLQFPNYSSELNVNALELDDSALYLCASSLTDQETQYFGPGTRLLVL.

V and J are TRBV18 and TRBJ2-5; D gene uncertain. With 3 bases removed from V and 1 base from J, the gap between germline ends came to 9 bases. This CDR3 has 14 residues. The germline V gene encodes CDR1 KGHSH and CDR2 LQKENI. The CDR3 DNA follows: TGTGCCAGCTCACCTCGACACCTCCAAGAGACCCAGTACTTC. Amino acid sequence: CASSPRHLQETQYF.

This clone is a singleton in its sample. The CDR3 sequence: CASSFFHEQGTIEAFF. CDR3 sequence (DNA): TGTGCCAGCAGTTTTTTCCATGAACAGGGGACGATTGAAGCTTTCTTT. The rearrangement joins TRBV27 to TRBJ1-1, with 7 positions matching TRBD1. Germline lookup yields CDR1 MNHEY and CDR2 SMNVEV (reference sequence). The CDR3 loop spans 16 amino acids. J gave up 7 bases and V 3 bases, and 14 bases lay outside the gene matches.

The chain employs TRBV5-1 and TRBJ1-2, with a possible D match to TRBD1 (5 bases). Germline-derived CDR1 and CDR2 are SGHRS and YFSETQ. This CDR3 contains 15 residues. V lost 0 bases and J 1 base, leaving 10 bases between the germline ends. The CDR3 here is CASSLVGQHNYGYTF. The CDR3 DNA is TGCGCCAGCAGCTTGGTAGGACAACATAACTATGGCTACACCTTC. Drawing the rest from reference TRBV5-1 and TRBJ1-2, the complete variable domain is KAGVTQTPRYLIKTRGQQVTLSCSPISGHRSVSWYQQTPGQGLQFLFEYFSETQRNKGNFPGRFSGRQFSNSRSEMNVSTLELGDSALYLCASSLVGQHNYGYTFGSGTRLTVV.

The chain links TRBV7-9 to TRBJ2-1; the D is unclear. CDR1 SEHNR and CDR2 FQNEAQ come from the germline V gene (reference sequence). The CDR3 spans 15 residues. With 5 bases removed from V and 2 bases from J, the gap between germline ends came to 13 bases. CDR3 in amino acids: CASSPPVPPYNEQFF. The DNA for the CDR3 is TGTGCCAGCAGCCCCCCAGTTCCGCCCTACAATGAGCAGTTCTTC.

The CDR3 DNA is TGCGCCAGCAGCCAAGAAGGACCCCCTGCGACAGACCCAGCCAAAAACATTCAGTACTTC. Its translation: CASSQEGPPATDPAKNIQYF. The chain carries TRBV4-3 and TRBJ2-4; TRBD1 is a possible D gene (5 bases). The germline V gene encodes CDR1 LGHNA and CDR2 YSLEER. The CDR3 loop spans 20 amino acids. Trimming pared 0 bases from V and 0 bases from J, leaving 21 bases between.

V is TRBV6-5 and J is TRBJ1-2, with 9 bases fitting TRBD1. V trimming: 4 bases; J trimming: 5 bases; junction bases outside the gene matches: 5. CDR3 length: 14 amino acids. The germline V gene encodes CDR1 MNHEY and CDR2 SVGAGI. The CDR3 region is CASSSDRGGYGYTF. The CDR3 DNA reads TGTGCCAGCAGTTCGGACAGGGGTGGGTATGGCTACACCTTC.